The 25 T cell receptor beta chains below all came from one sample that was sequenced in a study of response to subunit inactivated influenza vaccine. Each CDR3 protein is one row after TCRdb ran MiXCR on the RT-PCR reads. This sample has approximately 520,000 distinct CDR3 sequences, with 16% found just once. Sequenced here: CD4+ T cells sorted from PBMCs, sampled less than 30 months after vaccination. The receptors shown here come from a man in his fifties or sixties who received an inactivated influenza vaccine.

The table lists this clonotype with many counts. The V call is TRBV25-1, the J call TRBJ2-7; 7 bases line up with TRBD1. Germline loops: CDR1 MGHDK, CDR2 SYGVNS. After removal of 5 bases from V and 3 bases from J, the junction contained 13 bases not matched to a gene. The CDR3 spans 16 residues. The CDR3 sequence is CASSSNSPHRGYEQYF. CDR3 nucleotides: TGTGCCAGCAGTTCAAATTCCCCCCACAGGGGCTACGAGCAGTACTTC.

This chain connects TRBV29-1 to TRBJ1-2, with 7 bases that match TRBD1. The CDR3 consists of 12 residues. J was trimmed by 2 bases and V by 7 bases; bases with no gene match: 4. Germline V gene sequence: CDR1 SQVTM, CDR2 ANQGSEA. In DNA form, the CDR3 reads TGCAGCGCCGCGACAGGGAACTATGGCTACACCTTC. It specifies CSAATGNYGYTF.

The rearrangement joins TRBV9 to TRBJ2-4, with D possibly matching TRBD2 (5 bases). The CDR3 length is 15 residues. Trimming took 3 bases from V and 8 from J, leaving 18 bases between them. Germline V gene sequence: CDR1 SGDLS, CDR2 YYNGEE. The chain's CDR3 is CASSGTPRVGDIQYF. For the CDR3, the DNA is TGTGCCAGCAGCGGGACTCCTAGGGTTGGGGACATTCAGTACTTC.

This rearrangement joins TRBV12-3 or TRBV12-4 to TRBJ2-2; perhaps TRBD1 as D (6 bases). V was cut by 6 bases and J by 3 bases, with 11 bases left in between. The CDR3 covers 14 residues. CDR3 in amino acids: CASRQDRYTGELFF. The CDR3 DNA reads as TGTGCCAGCAGACAGGACAGATACACCGGGGAGCTGTTTTTT.

J is TRBJ2-2 and V is TRBV5-4, with 9 bases fitting TRBD1. V was pared by 4 bases and J by 4 bases, with 11 bases of the junction left unmatched. The CDR3 is 17 residues long. Germline CDR1 and CDR2: SGHNT and YYREEE (reference sequence). The CDR3: CASSPPPGQGSTGELFF. CDR3 in DNA: TGTGCCAGCAGCCCACCCCCGGGACAGGGTTCCACCGGGGAGCTGTTTTTT.

The rearrangement links TRBV6-1 to TRBJ2-1, with TRBD2 matching 9 bases. CDR1 and CDR2 (germline): MNHNS, SASEGT. This CDR3 spans 15 amino acids. V shed 1 base, J shed 8 bases, and the junction held 6 bases outside the gene matches. The DNA for the CDR3 is TGTGCCAGCAGTGAAGGGGCGGGAGGGCTGGATGAGCAGTTCTTC. It codes for CASSEGAGGLDEQFF.

To note about this clonotype: At one boundary the junction diverges from the germline segment, which might be a read error. The rearrangement joins TRBV6-1 to TRBJ2-4; the match to TRBD1 covers 12 bases. Germline V gene lookup returns CDR1 MNHNS and CDR2 SASEGT. The CDR3 consists of 14 residues. The CDR3 protein is CASSLGQGAPNVHF. The CDR3 region has the DNA TGTGCCAGCAGCCTGGGACAGGGGGCCCCCAATGTGCACTTC.

The chain combines TRBV29-1 with TRBJ2-7; D ambiguous. Looked up from germline, CDR1 is SQVTM and CDR2 is ANQGSEA. The CDR3 runs 14 residues. V lost 4 bases and J lost 0, with 13 bases in between. The CDR3 here is CSVGGSERSYEQYF. The CDR3 nucleotides read TGCAGCGTTGGGGGAAGCGAGCGCTCCTACGAGCAGTACTTC.

This chain connects TRBV7-9 to TRBJ2-5; either TRBD1 or TRBD2 may supply D (5 bases each). The germline V and J ends were trimmed by 8 bases and 2 bases, with 15 bases remaining between them. The germline gives CDR1 SEHNR, CDR2 FQNEAQ (reference sequence). The CDR3 totals 14 residues. CDR3 residues: CASCLGGGQETQYF. In nucleotides, the CDR3 is TGTGCCAGCTGCCTGGGTGGGGGACAAGAGACCCAGTACTTC. The full variable domain, with the rest looked up from reference TRBV7-9 and TRBJ2-5, is DTGVSQNPRHKITKRGQNVTFRCDPISEHNRLYWYRQTLGQGPEFLTYFQNEAQLEKSRLLSDRFSAERPKGSFSTLEIQRTEQGDSAMYLCASCLGGGQETQYFGPGTRLLVL.

The J gene is TRBJ2-7, the V gene TRBV4-2, with 8 bases fitting TRBD2. This CDR3 is 15 amino acids long. After removal of 2 bases from V and 2 bases from J, the junction contained 5 bases not matched to a gene. Germline V CDR1 and CDR2: LGHNA, YNFKEQ. The CDR3 loop reads CASSQPSGSAYEQYF. CDR3 coding DNA: TGTGCCAGCAGCCAACCCAGCGGGAGCGCCTACGAGCAGTACTTC.

V gene TRBV25-1 combines with J gene TRBJ2-2; D gene uncertain. V was clipped by 2 bases and J by 1 base, with 14 bases between them. The CDR3 covers 17 residues. Germline values: CDR1 MGHDK, CDR2 SYGVNS. CDR3 nucleotides: TGTGCCAGCAGTGAAGATAGGGTAGTGGGGAACACCGGGGAGCTGTTTTTT. This sequence encodes CASSEDRVVGNTGELFF.

Points on this clonotype: A much larger clone lies one base from this, so it may be a read error. This rearrangement joins TRBV20-1 to TRBJ2-2; either TRBD1 or TRBD2 may fit D (5 bases each). The CDR3 contains 17 residues. V lost 1 base and J 1 base, leaving 16 bases between the germline ends. Germline CDR1 is DFQATT and CDR2 is SNEGSKA (reference sequence). CDR3 nucleotides: TGCAGTGCTAGAGGCCCCTGGGGGTCTTTGAACACCGGGGAGCTGTTTTTT. Its protein product is CSARGPWGSLNTGELFF.

The rearrangement uses TRBV11-2 and TRBJ2-2; D is uncertain. Trimming removed 3 bases at V and 7 bases at J, with 9 bases between. The CDR3 spans 13 residues. Germline V CDR1 and CDR2: SGHAT, FQNNGV. The chain's CDR3 is CASSLGWGGELFF. CDR3 nucleotide sequence: TGTGCCAGCAGCTTGGGTTGGGGCGGGGAGCTGTTTTTT.

The CDR3 sequence is CASSLGAGAAQYF. In DNA, the CDR3 is TGTGCCAGCAGTTTAGGGGCCGGTGCGGCCCAGTACTTC. This chain uses TRBV27 with TRBJ2-5; possibly TRBD1 for D (5 bases). This CDR3 is 13 amino acids long. CDR1 is MNHEY, CDR2 SMNVEV, per germline (reference sequence). The ends were cut back, 2 bases at V and 9 bases at J, with 13 bases in the middle.

V is TRBV3-1 and J is TRBJ2-7; no definite D call. The CDR3 is 14 amino acids. Trimming took 4 bases from V and 0 from J, leaving 10 bases between them. Germline values: CDR1 LGHDT, CDR2 YNNKEL (reference sequence). The CDR3 DNA is TGTGCCAGCAGCCCTGGGTGGGACTCCTACGAGCAGTACTTC. It specifies CASSPGWDSYEQYF.

This clonotype was observed many times. The CDR3 DNA follows: TGTGCCAGTAGATCTAGCGGGGGGGCCTACAATGAGCAGTTCTTC. Protein: CASRSSGGAYNEQFF. The chain employs TRBV19 and TRBJ2-1; TRBD2 matches 12 bases. CDR3 length: 15 amino acids. Trimming took 6 bases from V and 2 from J; bases not matched to a gene: 2. CDR1 is LNHDA, CDR2 SQIVND, per germline (reference sequence). The whole variable domain, remainder taken from reference TRBV19 and TRBJ2-1, is DGGITQSPKYLFRKEGQNVTLSCEQNLNHDAMYWYRQDPGQGLRLIYYSQIVNDFQKGDIAEGYSVSREKKESFPLTVTSAQKNPTAFYLCASRSSGGAYNEQFFGPGTRLTVL.

Ten or more counts support this clonotype. J is TRBJ2-2 and V is TRBV4-3, with D possibly matching TRBD2 (5 bases). Germline V gene lookup returns CDR1 LGHNA and CDR2 YSLEER. The CDR3 covers 15 residues. Trimming cost V 0 bases and J 1 base, with 6 bases left between them. The CDR3 nucleotides are TGCGCCAGCAGCCAAGAGGCGGGGAACACCGGGGAGCTGTTTTTT. This codes for CASSQEAGNTGELFF.

This clonotype came up a few times. This rearrangement joins TRBV6-2 or TRBV6-3 to TRBJ1-1; TRBD1 matches 10 bases. The CDR3 extends over 16 amino acids. With 5 bases clipped from V and 1 base from J, the junction kept 7 bases outside the gene matches. The germline gives CDR1 MNHEY, CDR2 SVGEGT. As DNA, the CDR3 is TGTGCCAGCAGTCTCCCGAGACAGGGGGCGAACACTGAAGCTTTCTTT. Translation gives CASSLPRQGANTEAFF.

The J gene is TRBJ2-7, the V gene TRBV10-3, with D unclear. Germline V gene lookup returns CDR1 ENHRY and CDR2 SYGVKD. This CDR3 is built from 11 residues. Trimming shortened V by 6 bases and J by 4 bases, and 7 bases separated the two germline ends. In DNA, the CDR3 is TGTGCCATCAGGGCCAATTACGAGCAGTACTTC. This gives the protein CAIRANYEQYF.

This clonotype was counted ten times or more. V usage is TRBV12-3 or TRBV12-4 and J usage is TRBJ1-3, with D unresolved. The CDR3 runs to 14 residues. With 3 bases removed from V and 0 bases from J, the gap between germline ends came to 6 bases. The CDR3 spells CASSLANSGNTIYF. In nucleotides, the CDR3 is TGTGCCAGCAGTTTGGCCAACTCTGGAAACACCATATATTTT.

The V gene is TRBV18, the J gene TRBJ2-3, with TRBD2 identical over 9 bases. CDR3 size: 16 residues. Unmatched junction bases numbered 8, after V lost 2 bases and J lost 5 bases. Germline V gene lookup returns CDR1 KGHSH and CDR2 LQKENI. The CDR3 nucleotides read TGTGCCAGCTCACCAGGGCGGGGGGGCCGACAAGATACGCAGTATTTT. Residues: CASSPGRGGRQDTQYF. Using reference TRBV18 and TRBJ2-3 for the parts outside the CDR3, the full variable domain is NAGVMQNPRHLVRRRGQEARLRCSPMKGHSHVYWYRQLPEEGLKFMVYLQKENIIDESGMPKERFSAEFPKEGPSILRIQQVVRGDSAAYFCASSPGRGGRQDTQYFGPGTRLTVL.

This clonotype was counted only a few times. This chain uses TRBV9 with TRBJ2-3; 8 nucleotides align to TRBD2. The junction had 7 bases not matched to a gene; V was cut back by 0 bases and J by 10 bases. Germline loops: CDR1 SGDLS, CDR2 YYNGEE. The CDR3 sequence is 14 residues long. CDR3 amino acids: CASSVDGGARAQYF. The CDR3 region has the DNA TGTGCCAGCAGCGTAGACGGGGGGGCCCGTGCGCAGTATTTT.

This chain links TRBV19 with TRBJ1-6; D perhaps matches TRBD1 (5 bases). V was clipped by 3 bases and J by 10 bases, with 13 bases between them. This CDR3 has 14 residues. From germline, CDR1 is LNHDA and CDR2 SQIVND (reference sequence). The CDR3 DNA follows: TGTGCCAGTAGTATTACGGGGGGAGAATCACCCCTCCACTTT. Encoded protein: CASSITGGESPLHF.

The chain has TRBV6-2 or TRBV6-3 and TRBJ1-5; 8 bases agree with TRBD1. The germline V gene has CDR1 MNHEY and CDR2 SVGEGT. This CDR3 spans 15 amino acids. The junction had 6 bases not matched to a gene; V was cut back by 6 bases and J by 2 bases. The CDR3 DNA is TGTGCCAGCAGGCCGACAGGGGAACGCAATCAGCCCCAGCATTTT. Protein: CASRPTGERNQPQHF.

V gene TRBV2 combines with J gene TRBJ1-1; D call uncertain. The CDR3 loop spans 12 amino acids. V gave up 3 bases and J gave up 0 bases, with 2 bases separating them. Germline CDR1 reads SNHLY; CDR2 reads FYNNEI. The CDR3 nucleotides are TGTGCCAGCAGTGAGATGAACACTGAAGCTTTCTTT. Protein product: CASSEMNTEAFF.